This T cell receptor (beta chain) was sequenced in a study of cytomegalovirus exposure and HLA in healthy donors. The length of the CDR3 is 16 residues. Germline-derived CDR1 and CDR2 are MNHNY and SVGAGI (reference sequence). The V end lost 0 bases, the J end lost 5 bases, and 15 bases lay between the germline ends. This PCR relied on a set of 60 Vbeta primers and 13 Jbeta primers. The table came from immunoSEQ multiplex PCR; TCRdb's copy has only in-frame clones and leaves some out. The sample carries about 82,000 clones, approximately 64% recorded once. This clone showed up just a few times. J is TRBJ2-3 and V is TRBV6-6; possible D gene TRBD2, 6 bases. The clonotype originates from a woman between 50 and 59 years old in good health and CMV-seropositive. Sequencing input: PBMCs. CDR3 residues: CASSYSGRGGGDTQYF. The CDR3 nucleotides read TGTGCCAGCAGTTACTCGGGGCGGGGTGGGGGAGATACGCAGTATTTT.